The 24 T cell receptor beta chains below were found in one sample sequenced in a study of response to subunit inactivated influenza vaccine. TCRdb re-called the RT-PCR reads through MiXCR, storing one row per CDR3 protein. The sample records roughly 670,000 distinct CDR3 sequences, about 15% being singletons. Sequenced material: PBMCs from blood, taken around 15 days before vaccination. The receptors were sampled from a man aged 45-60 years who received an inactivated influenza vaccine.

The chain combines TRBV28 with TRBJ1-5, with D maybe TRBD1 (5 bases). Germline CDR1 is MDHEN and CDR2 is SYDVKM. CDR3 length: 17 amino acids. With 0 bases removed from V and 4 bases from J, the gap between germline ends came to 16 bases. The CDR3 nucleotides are TGTGCCAGCAGTTTATGGCCTCAGGGATCAGGAAATCAGCCCCAGCATTTT. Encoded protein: CASSLWPQGSGNQPQHF.

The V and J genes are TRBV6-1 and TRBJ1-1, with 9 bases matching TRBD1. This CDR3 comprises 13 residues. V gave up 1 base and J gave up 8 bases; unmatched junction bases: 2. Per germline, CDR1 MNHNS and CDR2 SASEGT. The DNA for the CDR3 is TGTGCCAGCAGTGAAGAGGGGACAGGGGAAGCTTTCTTT. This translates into CASSEEGTGEAFF.

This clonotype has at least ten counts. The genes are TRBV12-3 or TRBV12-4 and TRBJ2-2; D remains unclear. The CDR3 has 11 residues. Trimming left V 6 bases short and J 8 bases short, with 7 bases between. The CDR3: CASRYGGELFF. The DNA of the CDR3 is TGTGCCAGCAGATATGGTGGGGAGCTGTTTTTT.

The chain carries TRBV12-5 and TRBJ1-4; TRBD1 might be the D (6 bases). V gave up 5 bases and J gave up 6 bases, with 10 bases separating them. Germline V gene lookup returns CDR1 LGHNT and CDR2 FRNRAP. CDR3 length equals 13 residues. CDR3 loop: CASGHHRDEKLFF. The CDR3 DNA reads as TGTGCTAGTGGTCATCACAGGGATGAAAAACTGTTTTTT.

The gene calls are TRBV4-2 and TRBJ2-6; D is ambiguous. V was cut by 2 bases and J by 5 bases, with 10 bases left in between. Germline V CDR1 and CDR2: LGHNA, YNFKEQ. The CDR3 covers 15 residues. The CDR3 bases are TGTGCCAGCAGCCAAACTGGCACTCGGGCCAACGTCCTGACTTTC. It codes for CASSQTGTRANVLTF.

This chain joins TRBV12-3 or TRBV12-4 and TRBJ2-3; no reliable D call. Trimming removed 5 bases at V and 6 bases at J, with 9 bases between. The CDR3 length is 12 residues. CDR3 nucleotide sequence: TGTGCCAGCAGTCCCCGGTGGGATACGCAGTATTTT. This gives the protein CASSPRWDTQYF.

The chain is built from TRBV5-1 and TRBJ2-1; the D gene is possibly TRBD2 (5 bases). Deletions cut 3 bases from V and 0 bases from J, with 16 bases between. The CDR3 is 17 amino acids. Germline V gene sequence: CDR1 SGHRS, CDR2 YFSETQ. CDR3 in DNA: TGCGCCAGCAGCTACGATTCCGGGATCGTCTCCTACAATGAGCAGTTCTTC. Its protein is CASSYDSGIVSYNEQFF.

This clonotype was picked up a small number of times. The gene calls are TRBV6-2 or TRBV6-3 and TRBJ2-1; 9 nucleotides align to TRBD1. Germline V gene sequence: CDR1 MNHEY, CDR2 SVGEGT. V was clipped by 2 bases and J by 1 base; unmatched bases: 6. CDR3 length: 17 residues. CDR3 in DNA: TGTGCCAGCAGTTACATTCCGGGACAGGGTTCCTACAATGAGCAGTTCTTC. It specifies CASSYIPGQGSYNEQFF.

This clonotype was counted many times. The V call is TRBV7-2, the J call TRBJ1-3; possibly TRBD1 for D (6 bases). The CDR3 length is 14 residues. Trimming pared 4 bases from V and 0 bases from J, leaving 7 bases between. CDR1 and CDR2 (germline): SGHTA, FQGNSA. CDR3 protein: CASSYRDSGNTIYF. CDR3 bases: TGTGCCAGCAGCTACAGGGACTCTGGAAACACCATATATTTT.

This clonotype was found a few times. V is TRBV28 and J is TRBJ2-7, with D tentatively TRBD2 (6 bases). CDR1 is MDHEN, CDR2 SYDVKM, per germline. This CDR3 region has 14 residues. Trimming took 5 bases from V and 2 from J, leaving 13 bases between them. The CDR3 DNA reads TGTGCCAGCAGTGACGGAGGGAAACCCTACGAGCAGTACTTC. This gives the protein CASSDGGKPYEQYF.

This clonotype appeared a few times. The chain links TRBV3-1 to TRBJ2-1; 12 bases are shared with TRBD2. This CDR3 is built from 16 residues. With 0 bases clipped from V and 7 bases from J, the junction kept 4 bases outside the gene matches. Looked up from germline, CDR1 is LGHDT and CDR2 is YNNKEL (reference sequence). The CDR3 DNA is TGTGCCAGCAGCCAAGAAGCGACTAGCGGGAGTAATGAGCAGTTCTTC. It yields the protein CASSQEATSGSNEQFF.

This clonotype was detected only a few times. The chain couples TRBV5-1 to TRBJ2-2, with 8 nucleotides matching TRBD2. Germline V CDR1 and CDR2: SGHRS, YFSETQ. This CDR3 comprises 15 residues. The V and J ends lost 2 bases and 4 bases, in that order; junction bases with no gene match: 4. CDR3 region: CASSFWGLVTGELFF. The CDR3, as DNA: TGCGCCAGCAGCTTTTGGGGACTAGTCACCGGGGAGCTGTTTTTT.

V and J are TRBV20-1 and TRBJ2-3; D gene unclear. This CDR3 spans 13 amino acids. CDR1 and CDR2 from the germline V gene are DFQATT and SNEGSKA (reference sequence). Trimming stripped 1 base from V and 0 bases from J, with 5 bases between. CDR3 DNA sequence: TGCAGTGCTAGAGGGCAGAGCACAGATACGCAGTATTTT. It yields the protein CSARGQSTDTQYF.

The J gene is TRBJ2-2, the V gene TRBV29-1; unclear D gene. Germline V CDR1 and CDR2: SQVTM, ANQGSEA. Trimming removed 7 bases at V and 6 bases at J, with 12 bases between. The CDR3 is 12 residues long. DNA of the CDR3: TGCAGCGGTCGAGAGCGAGCCGGGGAGCTGTTTTTT. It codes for CSGRERAGELFF.

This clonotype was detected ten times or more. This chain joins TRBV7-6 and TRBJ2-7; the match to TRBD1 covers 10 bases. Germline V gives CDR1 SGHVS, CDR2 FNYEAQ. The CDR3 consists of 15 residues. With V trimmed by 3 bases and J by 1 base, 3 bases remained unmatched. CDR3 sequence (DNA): TGTGCCAGCAGCTTGGGGGGACAGGGGTCCTACGAGCAGTACTTC. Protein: CASSLGGQGSYEQYF. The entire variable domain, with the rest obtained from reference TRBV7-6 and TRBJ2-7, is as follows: GAGVSQSPRYKVTKRGQDVALRCDPISGHVSLYWYRQALGQGPEFLTYFNYEAQQDKSGLPNDRFSAERPEGSISTLTIQRTEQRDSAMYRCASSLGGQGSYEQYFGPGTRLTVT.

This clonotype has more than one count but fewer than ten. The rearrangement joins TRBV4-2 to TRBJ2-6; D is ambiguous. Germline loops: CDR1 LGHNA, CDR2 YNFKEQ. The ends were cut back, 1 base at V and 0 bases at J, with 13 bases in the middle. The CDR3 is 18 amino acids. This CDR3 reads CASSQAYSAVSGANVLTF. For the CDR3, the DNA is TGTGCCAGCAGCCAAGCTTACTCGGCGGTCTCTGGGGCCAACGTCCTGACTTTC.

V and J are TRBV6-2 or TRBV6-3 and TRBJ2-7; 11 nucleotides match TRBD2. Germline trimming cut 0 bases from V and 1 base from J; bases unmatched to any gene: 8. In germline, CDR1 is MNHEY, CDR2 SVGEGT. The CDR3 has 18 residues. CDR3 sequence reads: CASSYSTLAGALSYEQYF. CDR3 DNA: TGTGCCAGCAGTTACTCGACACTAGCGGGGGCCTTGTCCTACGAGCAGTACTTC.

CDR3 region: CAISESWVSNYGYTF. The CDR3 DNA follows: TGTGCCATCAGTGAGTCATGGGTCAGCAACTATGGCTACACCTTC. The gene calls are TRBV10-3 and TRBJ1-2; D is unresolved. The V and J ends lost 0 bases and 2 bases respectively, with 10 bases between them. From germline, CDR1 is ENHRY and CDR2 SYGVKD. This CDR3 is built from 15 residues.

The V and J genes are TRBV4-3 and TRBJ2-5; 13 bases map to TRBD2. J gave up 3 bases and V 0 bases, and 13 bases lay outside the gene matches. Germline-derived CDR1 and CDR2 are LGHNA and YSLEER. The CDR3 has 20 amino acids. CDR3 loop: CASSQDRTSGRAGEEETQYF. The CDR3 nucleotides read TGCGCCAGCAGCCAAGACCGAACTAGCGGGAGGGCCGGAGAAGAAGAGACCCAGTACTTC.

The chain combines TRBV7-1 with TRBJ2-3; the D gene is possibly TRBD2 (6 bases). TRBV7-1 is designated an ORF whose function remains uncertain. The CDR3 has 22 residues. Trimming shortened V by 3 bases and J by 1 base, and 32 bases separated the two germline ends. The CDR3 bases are TGTGCCAGCAGCTCCACACCGATCAGAAGTGCGGGGTTCAGGTTTGGCACAGATACGCAGTATTTT. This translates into CASSSTPIRSAGFRFGTDTQYF.

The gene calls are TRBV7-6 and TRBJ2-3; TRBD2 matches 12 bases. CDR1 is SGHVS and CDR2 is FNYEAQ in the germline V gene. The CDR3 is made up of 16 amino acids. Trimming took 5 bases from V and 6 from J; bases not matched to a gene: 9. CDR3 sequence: CASSQGLAGSRDTQYF. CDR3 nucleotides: TGTGCCAGCAGCCAGGGACTAGCGGGTTCCAGGGATACGCAGTATTTT.

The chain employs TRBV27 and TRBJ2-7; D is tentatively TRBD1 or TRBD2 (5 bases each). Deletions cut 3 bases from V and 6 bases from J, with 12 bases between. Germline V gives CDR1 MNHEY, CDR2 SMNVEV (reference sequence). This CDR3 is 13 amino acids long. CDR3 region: CASSFHRGVEQYF. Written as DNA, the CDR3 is TGTGCCAGCAGTTTCCACCGAGGGGTCGAGCAGTACTTC.

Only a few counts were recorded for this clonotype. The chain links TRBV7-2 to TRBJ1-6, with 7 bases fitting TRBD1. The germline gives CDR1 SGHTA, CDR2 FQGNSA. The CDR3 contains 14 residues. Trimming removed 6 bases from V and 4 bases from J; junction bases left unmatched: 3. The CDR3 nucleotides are TGTGCCAGCAGGCGGGACAGTTATAATTCACCCCTCCACTTT. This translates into CASRRDSYNSPLHF.

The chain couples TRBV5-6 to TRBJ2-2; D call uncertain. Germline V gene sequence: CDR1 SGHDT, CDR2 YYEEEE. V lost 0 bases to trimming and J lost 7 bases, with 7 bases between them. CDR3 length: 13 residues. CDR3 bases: TGTGCCAGCAGCTTGGCGACAATCGGGGAGCTGTTTTTT. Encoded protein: CASSLATIGELFF.